These 7 T cell receptor beta chains share one sample of origin, sequenced in a study of regulatory T cells (dated by TCRdb to the late 2010s). Points the paper makes about the study in general: Reduced Shannon diversity was observed in regulatory T cells from CD3G-deficient patients compared with autologous conventional CD4+ cells and with control regulatory T cells.

The library was made by the immunoSEQ multiplex PCR assay. For the multiplex PCR, 52 forward TRBV primers and 13 reverse TRBJ primers were used, and amplification bias was corrected with both assay-based and computational methods. The table was pulled from immuneACCESS by TCRdb, which kept in-frame rearrangements only. Such tables lose some clones; where checked, under half of the loss comes from unresolved V genes, and the rest has no known cause. The sample includes about 5,700 clones, with around 91% observed a single time. The ten largest account for more than 1.5% of the sample. These receptors lack a known antigen. Sequenced sample: CD4+ Tregs sorted from blood. The receptors originated from a person under 35 with CD3G deficiency.

A few counts support this clone. The chain uses TRBV7-2 and TRBJ2-7; D is undetermined. V lost 5 bases and J lost 0, with 8 bases in between. The CDR3 runs to 13 residues. Germline V gene data show CDR1 as SGHTA and CDR2 as FQGNSA. In nucleotides, the CDR3 is TGTGCCAGCAGCCTGGACCTCTCCTACGAGCAGTACTTC. Protein: CASSLDLSYEQYF.

The chain links TRBV28 to TRBJ2-3; TRBD1 or TRBD2 may be the D gene (5 bases each). The germline V gene has CDR1 MDHEN and CDR2 SYDVKM. Trimming stripped 4 bases from V and 6 bases from J, with 5 bases between. The CDR3 totals 11 residues. CDR3 nucleotide sequence: TGTGCCAGCAGTTGGGGGGATACGCAGTATTTT. It is translated as CASSWGDTQYF.

This clone appeared once. V usage is TRBV7-9 and J usage is TRBJ2-1, with D possibly being TRBD1 (6 bases). This CDR3 spans 12 amino acids. CDR1 and CDR2 (germline): SEHNR, FQNEAQ (reference sequence). Trimming cost V 5 bases and J 8 bases, with 10 bases left between them. DNA of the CDR3: TGTGCCAGCAGCCTACAGGGCCATGAGCAGTTCTTC. Translated: CASSLQGHEQFF.

The gene calls are TRBV10-3 and TRBJ2-7, with a weak D call TRBD1 (5 bases). Trimming took off 8 bases at V and 7 bases at J, with 18 bases between the two ends. The CDR3 runs 13 residues. CDR1 is ENHRY and CDR2 is SYGVKD in the germline V gene. CDR3 loop: CAIGADLALEQYF. The CDR3 DNA follows: TGTGCCATCGGGGCGGACCTGGCGTTGGAGCAGTACTTC.

The gene calls are TRBV7-6 and TRBJ2-3, with a possible D match to TRBD1 (5 bases). V dropped 3 bases and J dropped 8 bases, with 15 bases sitting between them. Germline CDR1 reads SGHVS; CDR2 reads FNYEAQ. The CDR3 is 14 residues long. In nucleotides, the CDR3 is TGTGCCAGCAGCTTGGGAAGGGCTCAGGGTACGCAGTATTTT. Translating it yields CASSLGRAQGTQYF.

The chain recombines TRBV6-1 with TRBJ2-7, with no clear D. The CDR3 length is 16 residues. Trimming pared 4 bases from V and 0 bases from J, leaving 16 bases between. The germline gives CDR1 MNHNS, CDR2 SASEGT. In nucleotides, the CDR3 is TGTGCCAGCAGTGTTTTAGGACGGTGGAGCTCCTACGAGCAGTACTTC. Residues: CASSVLGRWSSYEQYF.

The chain employs TRBV18 and TRBJ2-7, with TRBD2 as a possible D gene (6 bases). V lost 6 bases, J lost 6 bases, and 12 bases lay in between. This CDR3 has 12 residues. Per germline, CDR1 KGHSH and CDR2 LQKENI. This CDR3 reads CASSRTNREQYF. For the CDR3, the DNA is TGTGCCAGCTCCAGGACTAACCGCGAGCAGTACTTC.